These T cell receptor beta chains were read from a single sample in a study of technical replicates of blood from several donors. Generated by immunoSEQ multiplex PCR, the TCRdb table keeps only in-frame clones and is missing some. The data hold tens of thousands of clones, with approximately 94% observed a single time. The sequencing input was T cells isolated from PBMCs. These receptors were collected from a human donor in good health. CDR3s include the opening cysteine and the closing phenylalanine or tryptophan. The order of the fields is CDR3 length, V gene, D gene, clone size, J gene, CDR3 DNA, CDR3 protein. The D gene is left open where the match is weak. Clone size is shown for a subset of rows, as once, few, many or a class of expanded clone.

16	TRBV5-4	TRBD2	.	TRBJ2-5	TGTGCCAGCAGCTTAAAAACTAGCGGGAGAGGGGAGACCCAGTACTTC	CASSLKTSGRGETQYF
15	TRBV30	TRBD2	.	TRBJ2-7	TGTGCCTGGAGTACCACTCTAGCGGGGGGCGACGAGCAGTACTTC	CAWSTTLAGGDEQYF
16	TRBV5-1	.	.	TRBJ2-5	TGCGCCAGCAGCCTCGGAGGTATGGTGGCGGGAGAGACCCAGTACTTC	CASSLGGMVAGETQYF
13	TRBV28	.	.	TRBJ1-4	TGTGCCAGCAGTTTTTCGGGGGAGGGAAAACTGTTTTTT	CASSFSGEGKLFF
15	TRBV19	TRBD1	.	TRBJ1-4	TGTGCCAGTAGGAATCGGACAGGGGACCGAAAAAAACTGTTTTTT	CASRNRTGDRKKLFF
14	TRBV6-5	.	.	TRBJ1-4	TGTGCCAGCAGTTCCACAGGAGCTAATGAAAAACTGTTTTTT	CASSSTGANEKLFF
14	TRBV7-3	.	.	TRBJ1-2	TGTGCCAGCAGCTTAACTAGAACAGACTATGGCTACACCTTC	CASSLTRTDYGYTF
14	TRBV4-1	TRBD1	.	TRBJ1-2	TGCGCCAGCAGCCAATGGACAGGGGACTATGGCTACACCTTC	CASSQWTGDYGYTF
16	TRBV4-2	.	.	TRBJ1-2	TGTGCCAGCAGCCAAGATTTCACGGATACGCAGGATGGCTACACCTTC	CASSQDFTDTQDGYTF
13	TRBV29-1	TRBD2	.	TRBJ2-3	TGCAGCGTTGCTGAGACTAGCAAAGATACGCAGTATTTT	CSVAETSKDTQYF
14	TRBV5-1	.	.	TRBJ1-2	TGCGCCAGCAGCTTTGAGGCCGACGGCATAGGCTACACCTTC	CASSFEADGIGYTF
12	TRBV7-9	.	once	TRBJ1-2	TGTGCCAGCAGTTTTGGGAGCTATGGCTACACCTTC	CASSFGSYGYTF
18	TRBV4-1	TRBD1	once	TRBJ2-7	TGCGCCAGCAGCCAATTTTATCTCGCGGGACAGGGGGACTACGAGCAGTACTTC	CASSQFYLAGQGDYEQYF
14	TRBV6-5	.	.	TRBJ1-1	TGTGCCAGCAGAAAGGGGTTCTCGAACACTGAAGCTTTCTTT	CASRKGFSNTEAFF
16	TRBV13	.	.	TRBJ2-1	TGTGCCAGCAGCTTATTAGCACAGGGTCGTTACAATGAGCAGTTCTTC	CASSLLAQGRYNEQFF
15	TRBV2	TRBD1	once	TRBJ2-7	TGTGCCAGCAGTAGACAGGACAGGGTATCCTACGAGCAGTACTTC	CASSRQDRVSYEQYF
14	TRBV19	.	.	TRBJ2-1	TGTGCCAGTAGTTGGGACATCCAAAACAATGAGCAGTTCTTC	CASSWDIQNNEQFF
15	TRBV9	TRBD1	.	TRBJ2-7	TGTGCCAGCAGCGTCCTTACAGGGGACCTCTACGAGCAGTACTTC	CASSVLTGDLYEQYF
16	TRBV6-1	.	.	TRBJ1-2	TGTGCCAGCAGTGGGAACCAACAGGGTTGGGACTATGGCTACACCTTC	CASSGNQQGWDYGYTF
12	TRBV27	TRBD1	.	TRBJ1-1	TGTGCCAGCACGGGACAGGGGACTGAAGCTTTCTTT	CASTGQGTEAFF
16	TRBV5-4	.	.	TRBJ2-7	TGTGCCAGCAGCTATTTCGGGACTCGGTTACCCTACGAGCAGTACTTC	CASSYFGTRLPYEQYF
15	TRBV28	.	.	TRBJ1-4	TGTGCCAGCAGTTCCCGGGGGGGGACTAATGAAAAACTGTTTTTT	CASSSRGGTNEKLFF
17	TRBV7-8	TRBD1	.	TRBJ1-2	TGTGCCAGCAGCTTAGCCTTACAGGGGTCGACTAACTATGGCTACACCTTC	CASSLALQGSTNYGYTF
15	TRBV29-1	TRBD1	.	TRBJ2-7	TGCAGCGTTGAGGACCCCTTGGGGACAGAGTACGAGCAGTACTTC	CSVEDPLGTEYEQYF
15	TRBV27	.	once	TRBJ1-2	TGTGCCAGCAGCCCGCACTCGACAGGATTGTATGGCTACACCTTC	CASSPHSTGLYGYTF
14	TRBV29-1	.	.	TRBJ2-7	TGCAGCGTTGAAGATTGGGGCGGCTCCTACGAGCAGTACTTC	CSVEDWGGSYEQYF
16	TRBV7-8	TRBD2	.	TRBJ2-2	TGTGCCAGCAGCCGGGGTGCTAGCGGCGGCACCGGGGAGCTGTTTTTT	CASSRGASGGTGELFF
18	TRBV5-1	TRBD2	.	TRBJ2-7	TGCGCCAGCAGCTTCAGTCCGACGCGGGAGGGCCCGACCTACGAGCAGTACTTC	CASSFSPTREGPTYEQYF
13	TRBV6-1	.	.	TRBJ2-5	TGTGCCAGCAGTGAAGGGACTAATGGCGCCCAGTACTTC	CASSEGTNGAQYF
14	TRBV30	TRBD1	.	TRBJ1-5	TGTGCCTGGAGCCCGGGACAGGGGATATTACCCCAGCATTTT	CAWSPGQGILPQHF
12	TRBV19	TRBD2	.	TRBJ2-7	TGTGCCAGTACGGGGGGTAGCAACGAGCAGTACTTC	CASTGGSNEQYF
12	TRBV7-8	.	.	TRBJ2-7	TGTGCCAGCAGCTTTGAGACCTACGAGCAGTACTTC	CASSFETYEQYF
15	TRBV11-3	.	.	TRBJ1-6	TGTGCCAGCAGCTTAGAGGGGGCGCGGGATTCACCCCTCCACTTT	CASSLEGARDSPLHF
18	TRBV7-9	TRBD1	.	TRBJ1-4	TGTGCCAGCAGCTTATCTTACAGGGGGCTTACAACTAATGAAAAACTGTTTTTT	CASSLSYRGLTTNEKLFF
16	TRBV5-4	.	.	TRBJ2-3	TGTGCCAGCAGCCGCCAGAGTAGCGGATATGGTGATACGCAGTATTTT	CASSRQSSGYGDTQYF
14	TRBV6-5	TRBD1	.	TRBJ2-7	TGTGCCAGCAGTTACTACAGGGGCCCCTACGAGCAGTACTTC	CASSYYRGPYEQYF
15	TRBV11-2	.	.	TRBJ2-5	TGTGCCAGCAGCTTAGAGTATCCGTATCAAGAGACCCAGTACTTC	CASSLEYPYQETQYF
13	TRBV6-1	.	.	TRBJ2-7	TGTGCCAGCAGGAGCCGGGGTGGTCCCGAGCAGTACTTC	CASRSRGGPEQYF
17	TRBV7-3	TRBD2	.	TRBJ2-3	TGTGCCAGCAGCTTCTTGACTAGCGGTAGTAGCGCAGATACGCAGTATTTT	CASSFLTSGSSADTQYF
14	TRBV5-6	.	.	TRBJ1-2	TGTGCCAGCAGCTTGGACGGGATCAAGAGTGGCTACACCTTC	CASSLDGIKSGYTF
15	TRBV11-1	.	.	TRBJ1-1	TGTGCCAGCAGCTTAGCGGGGAGGGGGAACACTGAAGCTTTCTTT	CASSLAGRGNTEAFF
15	TRBV7-2	TRBD1	.	TRBJ2-2	TGTGCCAGCAGCTCAAGGACAGGGAGAACCGGGGAGCTGTTTTTT	CASSSRTGRTGELFF
15	TRBV19	TRBD2	.	TRBJ2-2	TGTGCCAGTAGTGTCGGACTAGCGTATACCGGGGAGCTGTTTTTT	CASSVGLAYTGELFF
13	TRBV7-6	.	.	TRBJ1-4	TGTGCCAGCAGCCTGGGGGGAGATGAAAAACTGTTTTTT	CASSLGGDEKLFF
15	TRBV5-6	.	.	TRBJ1-1	TGTGCCAGCAGCATATCACCGGCTGAGGGCACTGAAGCTTTCTTT	CASSISPAEGTEAFF
14	TRBV4-1	TRBD1	.	TRBJ2-7	TGCGCCAGCAGCTTGGGGACAGGGGCCTACGAGCAGTACTTC	CASSLGTGAYEQYF
16	TRBV4-1	TRBD2	.	TRBJ2-7	TGCGCCAGCAGCCAAGGTCTCCTAGCGGCTTTTTACGAGCAGTACTTC	CASSQGLLAAFYEQYF
15	TRBV5-1	TRBD2	.	TRBJ2-5	TGCGCCAGCAGCTTGGATTGGGGGGGCCAAGAGACCCAGTACTTC	CASSLDWGGQETQYF
16	TRBV6-5	.	.	TRBJ2-1	TGTGCCAGCAGTTACAGGCTAGGGGGCTCCTACAATGAGCAGTTCTTC	CASSYRLGGSYNEQFF
14	TRBV10-3	.	once	TRBJ1-3	TGTGCCATCAGTGATTGGAGCTCTGGAAACACCATATATTTT	CAISDWSSGNTIYF
11	TRBV30	.	once	TRBJ1-5	TGTGCCTGTGGAGGCAATCAGCCCCAGCATTTT	CACGGNQPQHF
17	TRBV7-9	TRBD1	.	TRBJ2-1	TGTGCCAGCAGCTCCAGTCGGTCGACAGGGCTATACAATGAGCAGTTCTTC	CASSSSRSTGLYNEQFF